This T cell receptor (beta chain) was captured by sequencing in a study of post-analysis software for immune sequencing data. The study, taken as a whole, reports: Patients used several TRBV segments, including TRBV5-6, TRBV5-1 and TRBV20-1, more often than controls.

Prepared TCR beta cDNA libraries contained unique molecular identifiers. One entry per CDR3 protein, called by TCRdb with MiXCR from the PCR reads. Counted here are about 800,000 distinct CDR3 sequences, 25% to 30% occurring once; the ten biggest clones make up around 0.56%. The CDR3 length is 14 residues. Trimming removed 5 bases from V and 6 bases from J, with 11 bases in between. This clonotype turned up a few times. Its antigen is still unknown. V and J are TRBV12-3 or TRBV12-4 and TRBJ1-6, with D uncertain. The sequencing input was blood. The receptor's source is a girl between 5 and 17 years old with multiple sclerosis. In DNA, the CDR3 is TGTGCCAGCAGTCCCCGGGAGGGTAATTCACCCCTCCACTTT. Its protein product is CASSPREGNSPLHF.